These 25 T cell receptor beta chains were all obtained from the same sample, sequenced in a study of read filtering for tumor transcriptome and immune sequencing (dated by TCRdb to the early 2020s). Sequencing relied on an Illumina HiSeq 4000. Starting from roughly 410 ng RNA, TCR libraries were constructed with the Immunoverse kit using molecular barcoded adaptors that cover the alpha/delta and beta/gamma chains. TCRdb trimmed public reads at Q25 via fastp, called clones via MiXCR and kept in-frame beta chains. When rows share a CDR3 protein, they turn into one entry using the most common DNA and genes. The sample records more than 30,000 distinct CDR3 sequences, 12% to 15% of which are singletons. Jointly, the top ten make up 35% to 45% of the sample. The sample consisted of a population of CD138-negative cells sorted from bone marrow. Explained via the paper, the cell subset or site label denotes: bone marrow mononuclear cells depleted of CD138+ plasma/myeloma cells by negative magnetic selection. The origin of the receptors is a donor at least 40 years old with multiple myeloma.

This clonotype has at least ten counts. The V and J genes are TRBV6-1 and TRBJ2-1; no clear D. V dropped 4 bases and J dropped 8 bases, with 6 bases sitting between them. The CDR3 length is 11 residues. Germline-derived CDR1 and CDR2 are MNHNS and SASEGT. Here the CDR3 DNA reads TGTGCCAGCAGTGGGGTCGATGAGCAGTTCTTC. Translating it yields CASSGVDEQFF.

The chain is built from TRBV27 and TRBJ2-5; D is uncertain. The germline V gene has CDR1 MNHEY and CDR2 SMNVEV (reference sequence). V shed 7 bases and J shed 4 bases, with 16 bases lying between them. The CDR3 runs 14 residues. The CDR3 DNA sequence: TGTGCCAGCAACAGTGGGTCGAGAAGAGAGACCCAGTACTTC. Encoded protein: CASNSGSRRETQYF.

In its sample, this clonotype was seen many times. This chain joins TRBV5-6 and TRBJ2-1; D possibly corresponds to TRBD2 (5 bases). Germline CDR1 is SGHDT and CDR2 is YYEEEE. CDR3 length: 16 amino acids. Deletions cut 4 bases from V and 8 bases from J, with 22 bases between. The DNA of the CDR3 is TGTGCCAGCAGCCACTATCGGGGTACGTTCGTCGATGAGCAGTTCTTC. This encodes CASSHYRGTFVDEQFF.

This clonotype appeared many times. The CDR3 DNA reads as TGTGCCACCAGTGATTGGACAGGGGGCGTCGGGAAGACCCAGTACTTC. Translating gives CATSDWTGGVGKTQYF. The chain joins TRBV24-1 to TRBJ2-5; 11 bases align to TRBD1. V was pared by 2 bases and J by 6 bases, with 7 bases of the junction left unmatched. CDR1 and CDR2 (germline): KGHDR, SFDVKD. The CDR3 extends over 16 amino acids.

For the CDR3, the DNA is TGCGCCAGCAGCTTAAATAGCGGGAGGAGCGAGCAGTACTTC. Translated: CASSLNSGRSEQYF. This chain joins TRBV5-1 and TRBJ2-7; 10 nucleotides match TRBD2. V shed 2 bases, J shed 6 bases, and the junction held 5 bases outside the gene matches. The germline gives CDR1 SGHRS, CDR2 YFSETQ. The CDR3 consists of 14 residues.

Regarding this clonotype: Because the CDR3's place on the DNA is in doubt, the DNA is left out and the CDR3 is given as listed by TCRdb. The V gene is TRBV7-8, the J gene TRBJ2-1; the listed D gene, TRBD1, was not tested against the DNA. CDR1 and CDR2 from the germline V gene are SGHVS and FQNEAQ. From its first to its last residue, the CDR3 has 20 amino acids. The CDR3 reads CASSFYICSARVAGYNEQFF.

Concerning this clonotype: It differs at one base from a far larger clone, so likely a read error. The chain recombines TRBV12-3 or TRBV12-4 with TRBJ1-6; D possibly corresponds to TRBD1 (5 bases). V shed 5 bases and J shed 5 bases, with 10 bases lying between them. This CDR3 spans 14 amino acids. The DNA of the CDR3 is TGTGCCAGCAGTATCGGGACCGATAATTCACCCCTCCACTTT. It specifies CASSIGTDNSPLHF.

Note on this clonotype: Given a much more abundant clone one base away, this may be a read error. This chain links TRBV10-3 with TRBJ1-5; TRBD1 agrees at 7 bases. The germline gives CDR1 ENHRY, CDR2 SYGVKD. CDR3 length: 15 amino acids. The V and J ends lost 6 bases and 2 bases, in that order; junction bases with no gene match: 7. This chain's CDR3 is CAIRGGGEGNQPQHF. CDR3 DNA: TGTGCCATCAGAGGAGGGGGCGAGGGCAATCAGCCCCAGCATTTT.

This clonotype was seen ten or more times. This rearrangement joins TRBV20-1 to TRBJ2-1; no clear D gene. V lost 5 bases and J lost 8, with 19 bases in between. Germline V gene data show CDR1 as DFQATT and CDR2 as SNEGSKA (reference sequence). This CDR3 spans 14 amino acids. The CDR3 coding sequence is TGCAGTGCTCTCATCAGACACCCGTTTCATGAGCAGTTCTTC. Translation gives CSALIRHPFHEQFF.

With respect to this clonotype: A much bigger clone sits one base away, suggesting this may be a read error. This chain joins TRBV19 and TRBJ2-5, with 8 bases that match TRBD2. Germline V gene sequence: CDR1 LNHDA, CDR2 SQIVND (reference sequence). This CDR3 is built from 15 residues. The J segment lost 5 bases and the V segment lost 9 bases, leaving 14 bases of the junction unmatched. The CDR3 is CASGLTGGPQETQYF. The DNA of the CDR3 is TGTGCCAGCGGACTAACGGGAGGGCCCCAGGAGACCCAGTACTTC. The whole variable domain, remainder taken from reference TRBV19 and TRBJ2-5, is DGGITQSPKYLFRKEGQNVTLSCEQNLNHDAMYWYRQDPGQGLRLIYYSQIVNDFQKGDIAEGYSVSREKKESFPLTVTSAQKNPTAFYLCASGLTGGPQETQYFGPGTRLLVL.

The table lists this clonotype with many counts. This chain uses TRBV6-4 with TRBJ2-3, with D unclear. Trimming removed 6 bases from V and 2 bases from J, with 9 bases in between. CDR1 is MRHNA and CDR2 is SNTAGT in the germline V gene. The CDR3 is 13 residues long. The CDR3 protein is CASSRVLTDTQYF. CDR3 nucleotide sequence: TGTGCCAGCAGCCGGGTCCTCACAGATACGCAGTATTTT.

Many counts were recorded for this clonotype. The J gene is TRBJ2-7, the V gene TRBV7-9; tentatively, D is TRBD1 or TRBD2 (5 bases each). CDR3 size: 15 residues. Trimming cost V 0 bases and J 2 bases, with 11 bases left between them. Germline assignment: CDR1 SEHNR and CDR2 FQNEAQ (reference sequence). CDR3 nucleotide sequence: TGTGCCAGCAGCTTAGCCGGGACGGCGACCTACGAGCAGTACTTC. Its protein product is CASSLAGTATYEQYF.

On this clonotype: This likely traces to a read error, being one base from a far larger clone. The CDR3 reads CASSDEGLAGGYGQFF. CDR3 bases: TGCGCCAGCAGCGACGAAGGACTAGCGGGAGGCTATGGGCAGTTCTTC. The chain carries TRBV11-2 and TRBJ2-1, with 14 bases identical to TRBD2. Germline lookup yields CDR1 SGHAT and CDR2 FQNNGV. The CDR3 contains 16 residues.

Many counts were recorded for this clonotype. This sequence joins TRBV6-5 and TRBJ1-1; 12 bases fit TRBD1. With V trimmed by 5 bases and J by 10 bases, 14 bases remained unmatched. Per the germline V gene, CDR1 is MNHEY and CDR2 is SVGAGI. The CDR3 runs to 16 residues. Here the CDR3 reads CASSHGTGGAYIRAFF. The CDR3 DNA reads TGTGCCAGCAGTCACGGGACAGGGGGCGCTTATATTCGAGCTTTCTTT.

This clonotype showed up many times. The V gene is TRBV27, the J gene TRBJ1-5, with no clear D. Germline lookup yields CDR1 MNHEY and CDR2 SMNVEV (reference sequence). The V end lost 0 bases, the J end lost 1 base, and 10 bases lay between the germline ends. CDR3 length equals 16 residues. In DNA form, the CDR3 reads TGTGCCAGCAGTTTATCGTTCGGGAGCAGCAATCAGCCCCAGCATTTT. It specifies CASSLSFGSSNQPQHF.

This clonotype was counted ten times or more. The chain has TRBV20-1 and TRBJ2-7, with 12 bases fitting TRBD2. There are 17 residues in the CDR3. V shed 3 bases, J shed 1 base, and the junction held 10 bases outside the gene matches. Germline V gene sequence: CDR1 DFQATT, CDR2 SNEGSKA (reference sequence). The CDR3 DNA is TGCAGTGCTAGGCGACTAGCGGGAGCCATGGATTCCTACGAGCAGTACTTC. Translating it yields CSARRLAGAMDSYEQYF.

Notes on this clonotype: A read error may be the cause here, since a much bigger clone is one base away. The chain recombines TRBV6-5 with TRBJ2-5; maybe TRBD2 (5 bases). Per germline, CDR1 MNHEY and CDR2 SVGAGI. Trimming removed 0 bases from V and 5 bases from J, with 16 bases in between. The CDR3 is made up of 16 amino acids. DNA of the CDR3: TGTGCCAGCAGTTACTCGTCGCCTAGCCCGTGGGAGACCCAGTACTTC. This translates into CASSYSSPSPWETQYF.

The chain couples TRBV20-1 to TRBJ1-6, with a tentative D call TRBD1 (5 bases). Looked up from germline, CDR1 is DFQATT and CDR2 is SNEGSKA (reference sequence). Trimming stripped 5 bases from V and 5 bases from J, with 16 bases between. The CDR3 consists of 15 residues. This CDR3 reads CSAGGGGLDNSPLHF. In nucleotides, the CDR3 is TGCAGTGCTGGGGGGGGAGGTCTCGATAATTCACCCCTCCACTTT.

This clonotype came up many times. The chain employs TRBV5-6 and TRBJ2-1; D could derive from TRBD1 or TRBD2 (5 bases each). Germline V gene lookup returns CDR1 SGHDT and CDR2 YYEEEE. CDR3 size: 17 residues. V was shortened by 3 bases and J by 4 bases, with 20 bases between the two germline ends. In DNA, the CDR3 is TGTGCCAGCAGCTGGCCGGGACCCCCCACTGTATACAATGAGCAGTTCTTC. Amino acid sequence: CASSWPGPPTVYNEQFF.

This clonotype has just a few counts. The gene calls are TRBV28 and TRBJ2-3; 13 nucleotides line up with TRBD2. Per the germline V gene, CDR1 is MDHEN and CDR2 is SYDVKM. The V gene end was trimmed by 5 bases and the J gene end by 5 bases; junction bases not matched to a gene: 7. This CDR3 has 16 residues. The CDR3 nucleotides are TGTGCCAGCAGTCCCGGACTAGCGGGAGTAGTAGATACGCAGTATTTT. Its translation: CASSPGLAGVVDTQYF.

This clonotype was counted ten times or more. V usage is TRBV7-9 and J usage is TRBJ2-1; TRBD2 matches 8 bases. Germline values: CDR1 SEHNR, CDR2 FQNEAQ (reference sequence). Trimming cost V 2 bases and J 4 bases; bases outside gene matches: 7. The CDR3 spans 16 residues. CDR3 loop: CASSLTSGTAYNEQFF. The CDR3 nucleotides read TGTGCCAGCAGCTTAACTAGCGGCACCGCTTACAATGAGCAGTTCTTC.

In the case of this clonotype: A read error may be the cause here, since a much bigger clone is one base away. This chain connects TRBV19 to TRBJ2-7; 10 bases line up with TRBD2. The V gene end was trimmed by 5 bases and the J gene end by 4 bases; junction bases not matched to a gene: 8. Germline CDR1 reads LNHDA; CDR2 reads SQIVND (reference sequence). The CDR3 spans 15 residues. CDR3 sequence: CASSEGTSESYEQYF. The CDR3 DNA is TGTGCCAGTAGTGAAGGGACTAGCGAGAGTTACGAGCAGTACTTC.

In this sample, this clonotype turned up a few times. This rearrangement joins TRBV19 to TRBJ2-6; D unresolved. Trimming pared 4 bases from V and 2 bases from J, leaving 15 bases between. CDR1 is LNHDA and CDR2 is SQIVND in the germline V gene (reference sequence). This CDR3 contains 17 residues. The CDR3 DNA sequence: TGTGCCAGTAGTAAACCATCCCAAAGGCCTGGGGCCAACGTCCTGACTTTC. Translated: CASSKPSQRPGANVLTF.

The genes are TRBV2 and TRBJ1-5; D unclear. V shed 1 base and J shed 3 bases, with 7 bases lying between them. CDR1 is SNHLY and CDR2 is FYNNEI in the germline V gene. This CDR3 is 14 amino acids long. The CDR3 DNA reads as TGTGCCAGCAGTGAAGGGCAGAACAATCAGCCCCAGCATTTT. Encoded protein: CASSEGQNNQPQHF.

As to this clonotype: One end of the junction fails to match germline, which may point to a read error. V is TRBV2 and J is TRBJ1-5, with TRBD1 identical over 7 bases. Germline lookup yields CDR1 SNHLY and CDR2 FYNNEI. The CDR3 is 14 amino acids. The CDR3 reads CASSSQGGNEPLHF. The CDR3, as DNA: TGTGCCAGCAGTAGCCAGGGGGGAAACGAGCCCCTGCATTTT.